The source of this T cell receptor (beta chain) is a study of blood T cell repertoires in COVID-19. Methods used by the authors: The authors estimated nucleated cell counts from reference gene primer amplification. TCRdb's copy holds only in-frame clones and misses some; the assay was immunoSEQ multiplex PCR. V, J and clone size were drawn from that table, and D and trimming were deduced from the DNA. The sample lists around 79,000 clones, roughly 89% occurring once. With 4 bases removed from V and 4 bases from J, the gap between germline ends came to 5 bases. The CDR3 consists of 11 residues. The sample comprised peripheral blood. The receptor was derived from a man aged 70 or older with active or convalescent COVID-19. The rearrangement links TRBV12-3 or TRBV12-4 to TRBJ2-7; the D gene is possibly TRBD1 (5 bases). This chain's CDR3 is CASSSGYEQYF. The CDR3, as DNA: TGTGCCAGCAGTTCAGGGTACGAGCAGTACTTC.